This TCR beta chain derives from a study of control samples from healthy donors and cancer patients. This clone was observed a few times. Generated by immunoSEQ multiplex PCR, the TCRdb table keeps only in-frame clones and is missing some. Of 50,000 or so clones listed, over 85% are singletons. Trimming cost V 4 bases and J 1 base, with 11 bases left between them. This CDR3 contains 14 residues. The germline V gene has CDR1 SGHDT and CDR2 YYEEEE. Material: blood. The sequence came from a man aged 30-40 years in good health. This chain joins TRBV5-6 and TRBJ1-1; no clear D gene. CDR3 protein: CASSPKTENTEAFF. The CDR3, as DNA: TGTGCCAGCAGCCCTAAGACGGAGAACACTGAAGCTTTCTTT.